This record looks at one TCR beta chain sequence and its context. A much larger clone is a single base away; this may be a read error. The authors built TCR beta libraries using iRepertoire HTBI primers and Arm-PCR of CDR3 regions. Each CDR3 protein gets one entry after TCRdb re-called the multiplex PCR reads with MiXCR. The sample lists roughly 420,000 distinct CDR3 sequences, about a sixth occurring once. This entry is derived from a study of regulatory T cells in long-lasting Graves disease. The time point: newly diagnosed GD, antithyroid drugs for less than 3 months. Following extraction of RNA from PBMCs, that RNA was used to make the TCR library. The CDR3 consists of 11 residues. The germline gives CDR1 SGHDN, CDR2 FVKESK. These same data were also listed under a study on T cells in Graves' hyperthyroidism and ophthalmopathy. That paper states: Clinicians diagnosed patients from clinical symptoms, serum thyroxine and TRAb, thyroid ultrasound and orbital computed tomography. In the first-round RT-PCR of the TCR CDR3, the HTBI primer set was used.

The receptor comes from a young woman with Graves disease. The V and J genes are TRBV14 and TRBJ2-3, with D possibly called TRBD1 or TRBD2 (5 bases each). Sequenced here: peripheral blood mononuclear cells (PBMCs), sampled at new diagnosis, from a patient treated with antithyroid drugs. CDR3 nucleotides: TGTGCCAGCAGCAAGGGACCAGCCGAATTTTTT. Its protein product is CASSKGPAEFF.